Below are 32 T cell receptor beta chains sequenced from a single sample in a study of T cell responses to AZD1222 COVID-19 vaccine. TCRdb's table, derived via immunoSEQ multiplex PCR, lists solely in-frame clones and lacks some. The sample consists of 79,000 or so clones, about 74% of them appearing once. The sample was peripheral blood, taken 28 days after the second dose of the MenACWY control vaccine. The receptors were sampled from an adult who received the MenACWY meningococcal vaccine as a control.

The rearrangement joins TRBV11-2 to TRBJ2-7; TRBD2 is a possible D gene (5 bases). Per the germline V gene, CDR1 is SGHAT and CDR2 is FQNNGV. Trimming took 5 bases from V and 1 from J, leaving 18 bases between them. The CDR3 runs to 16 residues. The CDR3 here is CASSHKVRLLSYEQYF. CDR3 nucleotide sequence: TGTGCCAGCAGCCATAAGGTCAGACTACTTTCCTACGAGCAGTACTTC.

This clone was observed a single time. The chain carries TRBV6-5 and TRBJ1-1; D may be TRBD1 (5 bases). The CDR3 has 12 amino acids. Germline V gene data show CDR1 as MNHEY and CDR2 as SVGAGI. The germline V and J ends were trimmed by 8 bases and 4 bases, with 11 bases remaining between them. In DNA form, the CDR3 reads TGTGCCAGCCCTGGGAGGGGCACTGAAGCTTTCTTT. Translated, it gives CASPGRGTEAFF.

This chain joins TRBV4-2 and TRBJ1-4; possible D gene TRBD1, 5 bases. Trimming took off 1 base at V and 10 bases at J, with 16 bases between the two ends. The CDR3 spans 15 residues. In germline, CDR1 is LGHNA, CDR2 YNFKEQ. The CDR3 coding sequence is TGTGCCAGCAGCCAAGGAAGGGGAGTTCCGTCAAAACTGTTTTTT. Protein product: CASSQGRGVPSKLFF.

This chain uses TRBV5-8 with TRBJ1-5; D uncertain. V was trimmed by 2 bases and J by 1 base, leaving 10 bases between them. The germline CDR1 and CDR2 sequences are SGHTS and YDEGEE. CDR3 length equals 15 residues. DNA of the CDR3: TGTGCCAGCAGCTTTCGAGGGCCGAGCAATCAGCCCCAGCATTTT. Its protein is CASSFRGPSNQPQHF. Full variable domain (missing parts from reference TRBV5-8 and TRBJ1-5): EAGVTQSPTHLIKTRGQQATLRCSPISGHTSVYWYQQALGLGLQFLLWYDEGEERNRGNFPPRFSGRQFPNYSSELNVNALELEDSALYLCASSFRGPSNQPQHFGDGTRLSIL.

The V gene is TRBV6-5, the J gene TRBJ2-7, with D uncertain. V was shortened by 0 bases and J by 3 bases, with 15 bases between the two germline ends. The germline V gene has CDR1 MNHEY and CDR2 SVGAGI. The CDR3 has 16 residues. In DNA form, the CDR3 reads TGTGCCAGCAGTTACTCGGAAACAGACCATGACTACGAGCAGTACTTC. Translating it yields CASSYSETDHDYEQYF.

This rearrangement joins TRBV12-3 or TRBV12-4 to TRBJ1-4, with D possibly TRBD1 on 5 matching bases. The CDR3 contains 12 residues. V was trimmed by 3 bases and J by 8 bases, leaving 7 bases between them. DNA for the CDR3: TGTGCCAGCAGTTTGGGGGAAGAAAAACTGTTTTTT. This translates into CASSLGEEKLFF.

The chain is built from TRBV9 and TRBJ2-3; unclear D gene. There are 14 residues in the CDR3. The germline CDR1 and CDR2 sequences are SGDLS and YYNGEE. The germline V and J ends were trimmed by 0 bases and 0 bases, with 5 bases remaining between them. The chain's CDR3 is CASSVAPSTDTQYF. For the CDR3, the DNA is TGTGCCAGCAGCGTAGCCCCCAGCACAGATACGCAGTATTTT.

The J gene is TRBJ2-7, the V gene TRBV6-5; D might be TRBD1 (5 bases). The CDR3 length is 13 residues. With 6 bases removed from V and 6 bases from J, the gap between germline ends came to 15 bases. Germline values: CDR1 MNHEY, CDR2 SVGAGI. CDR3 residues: CASRGQGLAEQYF. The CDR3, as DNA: TGTGCCAGCAGGGGTCAGGGTTTGGCCGAGCAGTACTTC.

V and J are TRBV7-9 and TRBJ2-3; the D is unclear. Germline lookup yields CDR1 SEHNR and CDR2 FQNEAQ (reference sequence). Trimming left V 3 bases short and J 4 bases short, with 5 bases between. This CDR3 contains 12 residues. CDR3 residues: CASSFLADTQYF. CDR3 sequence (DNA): TGTGCCAGCAGCTTCCTGGCAGATACGCAGTATTTT.

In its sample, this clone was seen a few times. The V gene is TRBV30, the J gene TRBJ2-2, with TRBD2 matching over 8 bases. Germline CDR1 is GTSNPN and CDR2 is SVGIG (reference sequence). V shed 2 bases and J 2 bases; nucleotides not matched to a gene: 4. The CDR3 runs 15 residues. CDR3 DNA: TGTGCCTGGAGTCGACTAGCGTTTAACACCGGGGAGCTGTTTTTT. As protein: CAWSRLAFNTGELFF.

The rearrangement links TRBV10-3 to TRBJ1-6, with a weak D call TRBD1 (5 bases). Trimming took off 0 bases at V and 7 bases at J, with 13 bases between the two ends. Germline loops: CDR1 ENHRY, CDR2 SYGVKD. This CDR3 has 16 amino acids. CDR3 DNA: TGTGCCATCAGTGAGTCCGGGGCCGCGCGGAATTCACCCCTCCACTTT. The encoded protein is CAISESGAARNSPLHF.

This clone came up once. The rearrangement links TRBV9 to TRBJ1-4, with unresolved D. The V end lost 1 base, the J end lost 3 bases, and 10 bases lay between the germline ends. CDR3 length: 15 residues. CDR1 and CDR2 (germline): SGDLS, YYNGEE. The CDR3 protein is CASSVTVEANEKLFF. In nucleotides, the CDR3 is TGTGCCAGCAGCGTAACTGTGGAGGCTAATGAAAAACTGTTTTTT. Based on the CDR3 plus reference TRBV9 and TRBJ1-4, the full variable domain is DSGVTQTPKHLITATGQRVTLRCSPRSGDLSVYWYQQSLDQGLQFLIQYYNGEERAKGNILERFSAQQFPDLHSELNLSSLELGDSALYFCASSVTVEANEKLFFGSGTQLSVL.

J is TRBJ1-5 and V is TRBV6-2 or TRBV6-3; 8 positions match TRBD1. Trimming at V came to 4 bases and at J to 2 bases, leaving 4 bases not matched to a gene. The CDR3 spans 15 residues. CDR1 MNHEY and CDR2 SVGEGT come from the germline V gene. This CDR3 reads CASSLSGQGNQPQHF. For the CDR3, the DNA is TGTGCCAGCAGTTTATCGGGACAGGGCAATCAGCCCCAGCATTTT.

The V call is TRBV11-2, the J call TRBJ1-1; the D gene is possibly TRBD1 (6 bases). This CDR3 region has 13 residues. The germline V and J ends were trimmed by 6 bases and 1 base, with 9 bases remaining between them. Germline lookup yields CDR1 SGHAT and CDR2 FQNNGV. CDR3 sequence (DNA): TGTGCCAGCAGGCGGGGGCAGAACACTGAAGCTTTCTTT. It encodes CASRRGQNTEAFF.

CDR3 loop: CASSSSMDTYGYTF. CDR3 DNA: TGTGCCAGCAGCTCCTCGATGGACACCTATGGCTACACCTTC. This chain uses TRBV7-2 with TRBJ1-2; maybe TRBD1 (5 bases). Trimming left V 4 bases short and J 4 bases short, with 13 bases between. Germline assignment: CDR1 SGHTA and CDR2 FQGNSA. CDR3 length equals 14 residues.

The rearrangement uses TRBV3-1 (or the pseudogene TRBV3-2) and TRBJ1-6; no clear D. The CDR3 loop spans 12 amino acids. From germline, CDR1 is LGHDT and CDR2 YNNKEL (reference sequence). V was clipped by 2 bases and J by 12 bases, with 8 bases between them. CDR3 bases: TGTGCCAGCAGCCAACTCAACTTACCCCTCCACTTT. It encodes CASSQLNLPLHF.

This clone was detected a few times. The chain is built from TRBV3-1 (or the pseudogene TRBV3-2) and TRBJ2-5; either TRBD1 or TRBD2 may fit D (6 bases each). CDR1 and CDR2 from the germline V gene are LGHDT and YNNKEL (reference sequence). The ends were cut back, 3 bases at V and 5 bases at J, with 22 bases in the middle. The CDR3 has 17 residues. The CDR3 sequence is CASSHSFGGYSGETQYF. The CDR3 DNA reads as TGTGCCAGCAGCCACTCCTTTGGGGGCTACAGCGGGGAGACCCAGTACTTC.

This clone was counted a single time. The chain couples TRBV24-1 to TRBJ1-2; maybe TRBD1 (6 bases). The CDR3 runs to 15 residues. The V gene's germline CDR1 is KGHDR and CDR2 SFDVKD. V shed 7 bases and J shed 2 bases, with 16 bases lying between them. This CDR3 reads CATRDLGQRNYGYTF. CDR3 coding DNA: TGTGCCACCAGGGACCTCGGACAGAGAAACTATGGCTACACCTTC.

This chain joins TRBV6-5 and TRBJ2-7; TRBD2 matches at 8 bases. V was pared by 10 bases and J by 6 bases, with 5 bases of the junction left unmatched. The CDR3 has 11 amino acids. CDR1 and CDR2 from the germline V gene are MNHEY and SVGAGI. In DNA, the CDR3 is TGTGCCATTGGACTAGCCGGCGAGCAGTACTTC. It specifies CAIGLAGEQYF.

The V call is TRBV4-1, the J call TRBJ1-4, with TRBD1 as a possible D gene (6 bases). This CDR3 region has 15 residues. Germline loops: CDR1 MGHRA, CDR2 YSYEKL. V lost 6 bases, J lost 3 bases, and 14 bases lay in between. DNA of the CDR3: TGCGCCAGCAGAAACCAGGGGCTTTCTAATGAAAAACTGTTTTTT. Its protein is CASRNQGLSNEKLFF.

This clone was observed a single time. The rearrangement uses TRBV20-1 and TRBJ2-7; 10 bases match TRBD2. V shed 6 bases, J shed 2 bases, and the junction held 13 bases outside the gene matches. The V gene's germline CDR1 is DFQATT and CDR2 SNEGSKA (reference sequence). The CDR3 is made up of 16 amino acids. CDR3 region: CSASNFWTSGTYEQYF. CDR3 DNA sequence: TGCAGTGCCAGTAACTTCTGGACTAGCGGAACCTACGAGCAGTACTTC.

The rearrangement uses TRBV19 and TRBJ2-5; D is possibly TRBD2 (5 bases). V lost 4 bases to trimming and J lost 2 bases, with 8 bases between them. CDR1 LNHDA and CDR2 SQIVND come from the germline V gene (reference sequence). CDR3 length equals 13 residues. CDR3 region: CASSTPGQETQYF. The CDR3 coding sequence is TGTGCCAGTAGTACACCGGGACAAGAGACCCAGTACTTC.

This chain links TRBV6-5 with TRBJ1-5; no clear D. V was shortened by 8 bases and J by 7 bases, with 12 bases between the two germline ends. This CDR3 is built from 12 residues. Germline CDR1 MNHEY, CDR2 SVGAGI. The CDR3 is CASASFGQPQHF. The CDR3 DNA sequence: TGTGCCAGCGCATCTTTCGGGCAGCCCCAGCATTTT.

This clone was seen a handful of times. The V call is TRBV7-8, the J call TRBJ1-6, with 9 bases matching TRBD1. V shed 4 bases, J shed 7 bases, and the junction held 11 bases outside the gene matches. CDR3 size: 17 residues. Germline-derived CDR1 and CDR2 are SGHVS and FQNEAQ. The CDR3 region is CASSSFRNRGQNSPLHF. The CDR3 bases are TGTGCCAGCAGCTCGTTTCGTAACAGGGGGCAGAATTCACCCCTCCACTTT.

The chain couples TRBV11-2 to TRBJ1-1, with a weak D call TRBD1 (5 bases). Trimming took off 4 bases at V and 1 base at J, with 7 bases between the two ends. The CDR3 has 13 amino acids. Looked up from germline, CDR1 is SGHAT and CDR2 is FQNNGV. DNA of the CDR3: TGTGCCAGCAGCTGGGGACCGAACACTGAAGCTTTCTTT. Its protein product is CASSWGPNTEAFF.

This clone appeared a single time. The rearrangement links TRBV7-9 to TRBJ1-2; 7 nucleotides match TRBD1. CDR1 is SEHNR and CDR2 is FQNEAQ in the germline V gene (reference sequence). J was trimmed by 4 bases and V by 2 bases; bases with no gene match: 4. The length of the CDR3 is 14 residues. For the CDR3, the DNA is TGTGCCAGCAGCTTAAGTGGGGACAGCTATGGCTACACCTTC. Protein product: CASSLSGDSYGYTF. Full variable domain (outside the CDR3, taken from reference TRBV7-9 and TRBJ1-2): DTGVSQNPRHKITKRGQNVTFRCDPISEHNRLYWYRQTLGQGPEFLTYFQNEAQLEKSRLLSDRFSAERPKGSFSTLEIQRTEQGDSAMYLCASSLSGDSYGYTFGSGTRLTVV.

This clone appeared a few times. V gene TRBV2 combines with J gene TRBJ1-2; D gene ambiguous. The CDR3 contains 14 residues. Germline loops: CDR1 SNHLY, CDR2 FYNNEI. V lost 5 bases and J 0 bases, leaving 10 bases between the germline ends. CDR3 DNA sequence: TGTGCCAGCAGTCGGTCTGTAACTAACTATGGCTACACCTTC. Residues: CASSRSVTNYGYTF.

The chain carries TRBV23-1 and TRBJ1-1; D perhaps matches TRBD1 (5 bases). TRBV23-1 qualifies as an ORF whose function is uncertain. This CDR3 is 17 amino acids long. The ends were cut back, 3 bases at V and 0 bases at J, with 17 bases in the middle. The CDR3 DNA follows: TGCGCCAGCAGTCAGCGCACCGGGGCCAACATGAACACTGAAGCTTTCTTT. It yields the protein CASSQRTGANMNTEAFF.

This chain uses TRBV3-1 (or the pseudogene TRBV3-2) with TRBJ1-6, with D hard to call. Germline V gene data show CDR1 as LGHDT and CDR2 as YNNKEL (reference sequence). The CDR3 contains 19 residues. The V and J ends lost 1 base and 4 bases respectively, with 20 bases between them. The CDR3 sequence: CASSQAQRGLTTYNSPLHF. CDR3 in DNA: TGTGCCAGCAGCCAAGCCCAGCGAGGACTAACGACATATAATTCACCCCTCCACTTT.

The CDR3 nucleotides read TGTGCCAGCAGTACCCCGGGATCAGGGCCCACTGAAGCTTTCTTT. As protein: CASSTPGSGPTEAFF. The rearrangement links TRBV2 to TRBJ1-1; possible D gene TRBD1, 5 bases. Germline CDR1 is SNHLY and CDR2 is FYNNEI. CDR3 length equals 15 residues. Trimming removed 5 bases from V and 4 bases from J, with 17 bases in between.

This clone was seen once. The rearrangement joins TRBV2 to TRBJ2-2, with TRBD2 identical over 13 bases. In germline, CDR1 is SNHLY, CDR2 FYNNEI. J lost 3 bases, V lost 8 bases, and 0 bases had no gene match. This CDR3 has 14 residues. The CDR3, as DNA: TGTGCCAGCGGACTAGCGGGAGACACCGGGGAGCTGTTTTTT. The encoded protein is CASGLAGDTGELFF.

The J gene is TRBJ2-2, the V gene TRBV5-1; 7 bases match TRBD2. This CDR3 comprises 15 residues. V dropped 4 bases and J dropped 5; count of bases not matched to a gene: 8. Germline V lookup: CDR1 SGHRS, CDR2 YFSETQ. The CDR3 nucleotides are TGCGCCAGCAGCGTCGCGGGAGTAGTTACCGGGGAGCTGTTTTTT. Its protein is CASSVAGVVTGELFF.